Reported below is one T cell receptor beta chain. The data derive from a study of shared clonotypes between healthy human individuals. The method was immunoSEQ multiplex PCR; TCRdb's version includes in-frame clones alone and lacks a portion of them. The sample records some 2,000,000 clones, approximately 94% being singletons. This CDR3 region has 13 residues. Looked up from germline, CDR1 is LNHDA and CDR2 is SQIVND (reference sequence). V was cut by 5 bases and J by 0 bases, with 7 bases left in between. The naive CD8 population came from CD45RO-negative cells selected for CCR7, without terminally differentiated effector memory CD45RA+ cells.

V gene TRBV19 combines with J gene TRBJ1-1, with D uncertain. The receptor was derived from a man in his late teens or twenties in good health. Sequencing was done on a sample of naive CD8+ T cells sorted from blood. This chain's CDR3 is CASSFSMNTEAFF. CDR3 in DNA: TGTGCCAGTAGTTTCAGTATGAACACTGAAGCTTTCTTT.